This TCR beta chain is from a study of blood T cell repertoires in COVID-19 (dated by TCRdb to 2019 to 2021). General notes on the study: Samples from collaborators originated in the United States, Italy and Spain and spanned both the acute and convalescent phases of COVID-19. The prospective study material was composed of cDNA or gDNA derived from T cells, B-cell-depleted T cells, or PBMCs. Deeply sampled blood TCRbeta repertoires from subjects exposed to, actively infected with, or recovered from COVID-19 were included in the dataset. The repertoires were made available in a free public database intended to serve as a resource for research on the immune response to SARS-CoV-2. The samples were drawn from two sources: the first 160 participants of the ongoing ImmuneRACE study, and fewer than 1,500 subjects contributed by 6 global collaborators. The sample metadata nearly always contained a de-identified subject ID, COVID-19 status, age in years and sex. Where available, HLA class I and class II types were taken from metadata supplied by the sample provider and were not determined by assay-based typing. Overall study outcomes, separate from this receptor: The quantity of clinical and demographic metadata differed by source and by participant and was supplied without curation.

TCRbeta CDR3 regions were amplified from genomic DNA by means of the immunoSEQ Assay, a bias-controlled multiplex PCR. In the paper's pipeline: Nucleated cell counts per sample were estimated from amplification of reference gene primers within the assay. To quantify the absolute abundance of each unique TCRbeta CDR3 rearrangement, sequence reads were collapsed and filtered. For each sample, productive Simpson clonality was calculated as the square root of Simpson's diversity index over productive rearrangements. Not all clones reach the TCRdb copy of this immuneACCESS table, which keeps in-frame sequences only. Checked studies attribute under half of the gap to unresolved V genes and leave the rest unexplained. V and J calls and clone size are copied from that table; D and trimming were computed from the DNA. In all, the sample holds more than 95,000 clones, and roughly 82% of those were seen once. The top ten clonotypes cover around 4.8% of the sample.

Measured from the cysteine to the phenylalanine, the CDR3 is 13 residues long. The DNA shown is the 39-base CDR3, in frame from base 1. V loses 4 bases of germline sequence and J loses 4 bases, and the interval between the two ends is 11 bases. CDR1 and CDR2 were assigned from the germline V gene as WSHSY and SAAADI. Comment on this clone: The target of this receptor is not known. No qualities accompany the bases; no much larger clone lies one base away.

Whole blood was collected in K2EDTA tubes by collaborating institutions according to the institutions' own protocols. Collaborator samples were shipped for TCRbeta analysis as frozen whole blood, isolated PBMCs, or DNA extracted from either sample type. This chain joins TRBV10-2 to TRBJ2-7; TRBD1 is perhaps the D gene, given 5 matching bases. The receptor's source is a man aged 55 to 69 with acute or convalescent COVID-19. Input material: peripheral blood. The DNA is TGCGCCAGCAGTGGTCAGGGAAATTACGAGCAGTACTTC. This sequence encodes CASSGQGNYEQYF.